The 8 T cell receptor beta chains below all came from one sample that was sequenced in a study of PD-L1 blockade in urothelial cancer. This sample's time point: peripheral blood 6 weeks after treatment start. Clones were read by immunoSEQ multiplex PCR, and TCRdb kept only the in-frame ones, dropping some. The table has roughly 45,000 clones, approximately 81% seen once. The sample here was PBMCs, taken around atezolizumab (anti-PD-L1) treatment. These receptors were taken from an older man with urothelial cancer.

The chain recombines TRBV6-6 with TRBJ2-6; 8 bases are shared with TRBD1. This CDR3 comprises 15 residues. Germline V CDR1 and CDR2: MNHNY, SVGAGI (reference sequence). J gave up 2 bases and V 6 bases, and 3 bases lay outside the gene matches. The CDR3 sequence: CASSQGAAGANVLTF. CDR3 nucleotide sequence: TGTGCCAGCAGCCAGGGGGCGGCTGGGGCCAACGTCCTGACTTTC.

CDR3 bases: TGTGCTAGTGCTTTACCGGGTCCGCCTGACAATGAGCAGTTCTTC. It translates to CASALPGPPDNEQFF. This sequence joins TRBV12-5 and TRBJ2-1; no reliable D call. CDR1 and CDR2 from the germline V gene are LGHNT and FRNRAP. CDR3 size: 15 residues. V was cut by 7 bases and J by 5 bases, with 18 bases left in between. Full variable domain (outside the CDR3, taken from reference TRBV12-5 and TRBJ2-1): DARVTQTPRHKVTEMGQEVTMRCQPILGHNTVFWYRQTMMQGLELLAYFRNRAPLDDSGMPKDRFSAEMPDATLATLKIQPSEPRDSAVYFCASALPGPPDNEQFFGPGTRLTVL.

V gene TRBV10-2 combines with J gene TRBJ2-1; 9 bases are shared with TRBD2. V dropped 6 bases and J dropped 7; count of bases not matched to a gene: 10. Germline V gene lookup returns CDR1 WSHSY and CDR2 SAAADI. CDR3 length: 15 amino acids. Here the CDR3 reads CASRDLAGFMNEQFF. In DNA form, the CDR3 reads TGCGCCAGCAGAGATCTAGCGGGATTTATGAATGAGCAGTTCTTC.

This clone was counted a single time. The chain has TRBV28 and TRBJ2-7; 8 bases fit TRBD2. The CDR3 is made up of 15 amino acids. Germline V gene sequence: CDR1 MDHEN, CDR2 SYDVKM. With V trimmed by 5 bases and J by 2 bases, 8 bases remained unmatched. CDR3 sequence reads: CASSPGTSLAYEQYF. The CDR3 DNA follows: TGTGCCAGCAGTCCTGGGACTAGTTTAGCCTACGAGCAGTACTTC.

V is TRBV11-3 and J is TRBJ1-1, with TRBD1 as a possible D gene (6 bases). The CDR3 has 15 amino acids. V lost 4 bases, J lost 3 bases, and 15 bases lay in between. Germline V gene sequence: CDR1 SGHNT, CDR2 YENEEA. CDR3 coding DNA: TGTGCCAGCAGCTCCGAACAGGGTCGGGACACTGAAGCTTTCTTT. Its protein is CASSSEQGRDTEAFF.

This sequence joins TRBV7-6 and TRBJ2-7; TRBD1 might be the D (5 bases). The CDR3 sequence is 12 residues long. V lost 2 bases and J lost 7, with 9 bases in between. Germline assignment: CDR1 SGHVS and CDR2 FNYEAQ. Here the CDR3 reads CASSLMGREQYF. The CDR3 DNA reads TGTGCCAGCAGCTTAATGGGGCGAGAGCAGTACTTC.

The CDR3 bases are TGTGCCAGCAGTGAAGTAAACAGGGGTTTTGGCACTGAAGCTTTCTTT. Its translation is CASSEVNRGFGTEAFF. The J gene is TRBJ1-1, the V gene TRBV6-1; 7 bases map to TRBD1. J lost 4 bases, V lost 1 base, and 9 bases had no gene match. CDR3 size: 16 residues. Germline assignment: CDR1 MNHNS and CDR2 SASEGT.

V and J are TRBV6-5 and TRBJ2-1; no definite D call. The CDR3 loop spans 11 amino acids. CDR1 and CDR2 from the germline V gene are MNHEY and SVGAGI. V shed 7 bases and J shed 9 bases, with 10 bases lying between them. CDR3 sequence: CASTAGVEQFF. The CDR3 bases are TGTGCCAGCACCGCAGGCGTTGAGCAGTTCTTC.